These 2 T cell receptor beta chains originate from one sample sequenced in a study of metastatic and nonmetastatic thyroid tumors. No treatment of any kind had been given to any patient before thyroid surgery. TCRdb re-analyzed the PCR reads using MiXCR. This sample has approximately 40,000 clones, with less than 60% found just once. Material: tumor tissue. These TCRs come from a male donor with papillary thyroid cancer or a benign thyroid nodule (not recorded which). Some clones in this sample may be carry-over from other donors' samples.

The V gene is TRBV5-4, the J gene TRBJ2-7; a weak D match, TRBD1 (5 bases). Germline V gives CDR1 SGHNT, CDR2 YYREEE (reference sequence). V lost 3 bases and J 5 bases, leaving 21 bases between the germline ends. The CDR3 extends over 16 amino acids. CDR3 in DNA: TGTGCCAGCAGCTCAACAAGACTTCTAAGGGGCCACGAGCAGTACTTC. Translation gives CASSSTRLLRGHEQYF.

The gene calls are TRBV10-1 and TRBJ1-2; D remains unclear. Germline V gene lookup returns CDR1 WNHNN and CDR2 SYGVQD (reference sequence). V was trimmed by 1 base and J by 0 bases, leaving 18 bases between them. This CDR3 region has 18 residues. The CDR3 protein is CASSEWEASAPSNYGYTF. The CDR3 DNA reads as TGCGCCAGCAGTGAGTGGGAGGCCAGCGCCCCTTCTAACTATGGCTACACCTTC.